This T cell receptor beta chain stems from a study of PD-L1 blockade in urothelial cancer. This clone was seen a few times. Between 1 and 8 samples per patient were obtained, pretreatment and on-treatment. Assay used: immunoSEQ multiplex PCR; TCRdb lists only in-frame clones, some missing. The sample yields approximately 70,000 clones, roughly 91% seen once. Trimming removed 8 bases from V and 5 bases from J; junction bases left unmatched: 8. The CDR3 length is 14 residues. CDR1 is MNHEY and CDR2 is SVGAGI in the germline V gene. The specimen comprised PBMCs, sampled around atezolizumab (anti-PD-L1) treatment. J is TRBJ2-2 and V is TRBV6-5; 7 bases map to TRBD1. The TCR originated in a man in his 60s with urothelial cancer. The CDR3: CASGTGVSTGELFF. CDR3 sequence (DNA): TGTGCCAGCGGTACAGGGGTATCAACCGGGGAGCTGTTTTTT.